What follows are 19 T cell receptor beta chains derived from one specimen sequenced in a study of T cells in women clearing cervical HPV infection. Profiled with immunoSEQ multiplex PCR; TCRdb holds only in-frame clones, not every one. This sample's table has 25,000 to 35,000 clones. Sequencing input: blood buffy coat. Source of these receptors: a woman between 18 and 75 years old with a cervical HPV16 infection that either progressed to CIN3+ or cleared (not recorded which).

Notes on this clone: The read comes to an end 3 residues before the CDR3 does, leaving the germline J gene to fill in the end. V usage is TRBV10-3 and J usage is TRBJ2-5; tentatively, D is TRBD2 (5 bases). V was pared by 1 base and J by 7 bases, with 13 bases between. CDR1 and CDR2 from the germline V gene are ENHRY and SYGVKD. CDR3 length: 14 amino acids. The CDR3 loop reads CAISEFPSLGTQYF. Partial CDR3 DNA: TGTGCCATCAGTGAGTTCCCTAGCCTAGGGACC.

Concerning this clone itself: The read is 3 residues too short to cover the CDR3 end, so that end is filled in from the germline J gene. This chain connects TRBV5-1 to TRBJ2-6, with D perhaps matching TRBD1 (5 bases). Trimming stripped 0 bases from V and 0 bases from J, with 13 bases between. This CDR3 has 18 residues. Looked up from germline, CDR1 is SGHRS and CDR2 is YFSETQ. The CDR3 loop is CASSLEVTAVSGANVLTF. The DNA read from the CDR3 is TGCGCCAGCAGCTTGGAGGTGACAGCCGTCTCTGGGGCCAACGTC.

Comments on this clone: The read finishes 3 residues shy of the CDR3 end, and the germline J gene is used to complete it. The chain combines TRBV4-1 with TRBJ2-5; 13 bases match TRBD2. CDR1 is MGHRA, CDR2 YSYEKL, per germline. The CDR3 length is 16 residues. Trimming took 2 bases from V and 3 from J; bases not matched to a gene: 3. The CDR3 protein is CASSQILAGGKETQYF. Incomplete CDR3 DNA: TGCGCCAGCAGCCAAATACTAGCGGGAGGGAAAGAGACC.

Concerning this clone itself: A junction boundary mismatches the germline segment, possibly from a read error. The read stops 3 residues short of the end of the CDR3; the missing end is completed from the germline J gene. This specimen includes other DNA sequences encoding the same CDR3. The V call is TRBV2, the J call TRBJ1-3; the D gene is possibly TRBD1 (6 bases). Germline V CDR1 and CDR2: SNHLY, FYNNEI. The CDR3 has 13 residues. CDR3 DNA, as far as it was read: TGTGCCAGACAGGGAACAAATGGAAACACA. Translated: CARQGTNGNT. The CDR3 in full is CARQGTNGNTIYF.

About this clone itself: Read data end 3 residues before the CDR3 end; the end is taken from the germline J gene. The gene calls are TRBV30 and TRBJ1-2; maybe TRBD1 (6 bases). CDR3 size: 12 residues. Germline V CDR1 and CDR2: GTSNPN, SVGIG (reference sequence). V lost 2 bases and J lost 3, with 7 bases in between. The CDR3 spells CAWSTGHYGYTF. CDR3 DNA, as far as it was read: TGTGCCTGGAGTACAGGGCACTATGGC.

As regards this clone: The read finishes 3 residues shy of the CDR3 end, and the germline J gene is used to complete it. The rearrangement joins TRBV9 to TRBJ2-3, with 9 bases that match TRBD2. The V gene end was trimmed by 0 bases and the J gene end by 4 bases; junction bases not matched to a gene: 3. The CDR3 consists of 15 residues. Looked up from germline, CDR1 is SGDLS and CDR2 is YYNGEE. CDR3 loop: CASSVGLAAADTQYF. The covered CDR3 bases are TGTGCCAGCAGCGTAGGACTAGCGGCAGCAGATACG.

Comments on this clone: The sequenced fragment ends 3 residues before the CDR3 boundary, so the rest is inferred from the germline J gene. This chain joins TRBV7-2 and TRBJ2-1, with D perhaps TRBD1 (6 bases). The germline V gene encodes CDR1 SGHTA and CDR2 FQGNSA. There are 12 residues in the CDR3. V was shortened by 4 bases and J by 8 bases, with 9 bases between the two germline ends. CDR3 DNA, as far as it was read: TGTGCCAGCAGCTACAGGGTCCATGAG. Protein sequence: CASSYRVHE. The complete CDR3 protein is CASSYRVHEQFF.

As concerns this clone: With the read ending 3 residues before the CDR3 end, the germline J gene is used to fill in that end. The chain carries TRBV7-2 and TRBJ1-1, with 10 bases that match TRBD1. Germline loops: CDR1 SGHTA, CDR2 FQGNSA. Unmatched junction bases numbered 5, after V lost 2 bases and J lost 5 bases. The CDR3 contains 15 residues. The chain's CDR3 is CASSLRQGAVTEAFF. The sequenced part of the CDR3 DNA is TGTGCCAGCAGCTTAAGACAGGGGGCGGTTACTGAA.

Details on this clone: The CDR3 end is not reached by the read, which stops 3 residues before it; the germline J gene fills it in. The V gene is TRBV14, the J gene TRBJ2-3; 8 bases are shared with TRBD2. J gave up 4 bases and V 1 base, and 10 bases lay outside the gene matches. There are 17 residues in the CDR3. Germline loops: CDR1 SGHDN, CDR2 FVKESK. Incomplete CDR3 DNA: TGTGCCAGCAGCCAAGGTAGCGGGACTAGGTCGGCAGATACG. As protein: CASSQGSGTRSADT. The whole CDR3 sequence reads CASSQGSGTRSADTQYF.

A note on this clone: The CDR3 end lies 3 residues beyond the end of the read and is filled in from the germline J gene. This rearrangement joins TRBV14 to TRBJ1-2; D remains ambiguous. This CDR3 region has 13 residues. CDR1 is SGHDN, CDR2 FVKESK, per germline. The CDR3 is CASSHTAAEGYTF. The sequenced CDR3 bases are TGTGCCAGCAGCCACACAGCGGCGGAGGGC.

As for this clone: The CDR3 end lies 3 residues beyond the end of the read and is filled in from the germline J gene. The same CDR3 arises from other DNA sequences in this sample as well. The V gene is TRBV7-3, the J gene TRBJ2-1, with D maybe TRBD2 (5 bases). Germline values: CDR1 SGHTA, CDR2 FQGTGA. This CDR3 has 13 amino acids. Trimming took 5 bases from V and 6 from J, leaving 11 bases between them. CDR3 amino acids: CASSPGDGNEQFF. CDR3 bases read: TGTGCCAGCAGCCCCGGGGATGGCAATGAG.

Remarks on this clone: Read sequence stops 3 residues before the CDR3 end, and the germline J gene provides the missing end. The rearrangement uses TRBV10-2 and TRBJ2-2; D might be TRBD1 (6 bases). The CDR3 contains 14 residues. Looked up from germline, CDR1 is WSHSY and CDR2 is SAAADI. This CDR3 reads CASSESQGNEKLFF. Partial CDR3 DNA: TGCGCCAGCAGTGAGAGTCAGGGGAATGAAAAG.

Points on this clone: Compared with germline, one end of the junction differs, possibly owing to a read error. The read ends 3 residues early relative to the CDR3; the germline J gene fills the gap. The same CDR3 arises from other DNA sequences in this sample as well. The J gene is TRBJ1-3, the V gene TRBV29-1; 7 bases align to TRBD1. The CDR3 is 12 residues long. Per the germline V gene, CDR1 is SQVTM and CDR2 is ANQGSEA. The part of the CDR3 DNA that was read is TGCAGCGTTGAGGACAGGATAAACACG. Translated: CSVEDRINT. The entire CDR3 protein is CSVEDRINTIYF.

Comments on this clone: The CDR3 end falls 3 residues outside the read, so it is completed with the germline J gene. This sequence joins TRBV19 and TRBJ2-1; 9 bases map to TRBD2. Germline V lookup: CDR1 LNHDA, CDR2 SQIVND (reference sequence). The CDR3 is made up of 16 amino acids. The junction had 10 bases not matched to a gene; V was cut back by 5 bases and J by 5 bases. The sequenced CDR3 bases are TGTGCCAGTAGTCCCCTAATGGCTAGCGGGGACAATGAG. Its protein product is CASSPLMASGDNE. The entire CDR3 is CASSPLMASGDNEQFF.

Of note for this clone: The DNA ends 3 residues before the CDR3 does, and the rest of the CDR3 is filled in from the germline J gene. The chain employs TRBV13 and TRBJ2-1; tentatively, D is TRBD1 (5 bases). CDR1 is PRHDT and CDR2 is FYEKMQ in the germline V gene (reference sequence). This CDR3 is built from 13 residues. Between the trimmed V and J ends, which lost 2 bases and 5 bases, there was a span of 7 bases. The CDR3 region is CASSLRTHNEQFF. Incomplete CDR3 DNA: TGTGCCAGCAGCTTACGGACACACAATGAG.

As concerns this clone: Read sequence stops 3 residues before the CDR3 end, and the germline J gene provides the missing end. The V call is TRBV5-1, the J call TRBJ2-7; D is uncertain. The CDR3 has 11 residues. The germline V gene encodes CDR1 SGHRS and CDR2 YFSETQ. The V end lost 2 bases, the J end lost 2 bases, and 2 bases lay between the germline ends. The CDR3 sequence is CASSFTYEQYF. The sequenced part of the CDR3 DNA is TGCGCCAGCAGCTTTACCTACGAG. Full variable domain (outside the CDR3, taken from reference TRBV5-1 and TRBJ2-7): KAGVTQTPRYLIKTRGQQVTLSCSPISGHRSVSWYQQTPGQGLQFLFEYFSETQRNKGNFPGRFSGRQFSNSRSEMNVSTLELGDSALYLCASSFTYEQYFGPGTRLTVT.

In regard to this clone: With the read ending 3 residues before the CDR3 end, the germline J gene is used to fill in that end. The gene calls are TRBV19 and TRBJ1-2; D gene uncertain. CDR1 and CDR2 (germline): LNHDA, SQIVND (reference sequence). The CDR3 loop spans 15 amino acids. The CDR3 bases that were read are TGTGCCAGTAGTACAACTAGCGGGAGGGCCTTCGAC. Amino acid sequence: CASSTTSGRAFD. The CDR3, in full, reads CASSTTSGRAFDYTF.

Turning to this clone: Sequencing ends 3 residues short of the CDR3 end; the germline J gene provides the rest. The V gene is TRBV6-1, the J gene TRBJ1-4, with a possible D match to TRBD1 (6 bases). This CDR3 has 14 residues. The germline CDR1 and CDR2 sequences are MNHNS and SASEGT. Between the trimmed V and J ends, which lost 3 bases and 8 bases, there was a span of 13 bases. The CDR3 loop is CASSDIQGREKLFF. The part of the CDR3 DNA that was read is TGTGCCAGCAGTGATATACAGGGTCGGGAAAAA.

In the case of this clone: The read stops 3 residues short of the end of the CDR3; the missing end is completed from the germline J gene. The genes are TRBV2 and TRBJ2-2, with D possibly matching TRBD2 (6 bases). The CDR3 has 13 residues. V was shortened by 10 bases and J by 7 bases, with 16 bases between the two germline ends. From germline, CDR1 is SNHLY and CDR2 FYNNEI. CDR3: CATTTGGVGELFF. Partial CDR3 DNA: TGTGCCACCACTACCGGCGGGGTCGGGGAG.